The clone carrying this T cell receptor (beta chain) appeared a few times. This entry is derived from a study of blood T cells in healthy people across ages. Then a second PCR, running roughly 7 to 11 cycles, was carried out with a sample-barcoded 5' primer and a J-beta primer mix. All samples yielded 3 million or more CDR3-containing paired-end reads. TCRdb itself ran the 5' RACE reads through MiXCR, one entry per CDR3 protein. The table includes approximately 850,000 distinct CDR3 sequences, about 62% detected once. Germline V gene lookup returns CDR1 DFQATT and CDR2 SNEGSKA (reference sequence). Trimming left V 5 bases short and J 3 bases short, with 13 bases between. The CDR3 totals 13 residues.

The sample comprised blood. V usage is TRBV20-1 and J usage is TRBJ2-5, with D perhaps given as TRBD1 or TRBD2 (7 bases each). This TCR came from a man aged 25 to 40 in good health. The CDR3 bases are TGCAGTGCTTGCAGGGGGGGCGAAGAGACCCAGTACTTC. It yields the protein CSACRGGEETQYF.